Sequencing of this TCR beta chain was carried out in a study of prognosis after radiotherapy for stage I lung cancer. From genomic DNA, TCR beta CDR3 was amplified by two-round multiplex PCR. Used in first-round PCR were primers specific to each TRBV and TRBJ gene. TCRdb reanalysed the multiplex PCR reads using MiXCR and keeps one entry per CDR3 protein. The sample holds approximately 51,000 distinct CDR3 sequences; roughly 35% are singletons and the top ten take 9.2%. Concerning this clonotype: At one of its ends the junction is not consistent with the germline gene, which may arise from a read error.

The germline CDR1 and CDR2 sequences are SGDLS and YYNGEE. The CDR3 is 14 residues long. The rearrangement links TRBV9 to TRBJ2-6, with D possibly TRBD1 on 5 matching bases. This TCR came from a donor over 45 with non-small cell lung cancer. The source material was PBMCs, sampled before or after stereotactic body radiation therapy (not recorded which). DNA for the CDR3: TGTGCCAGCAGCGTAGGCTATGGGGCAAACGTCCTGACTTTC. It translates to CASSVGYGANVLTF. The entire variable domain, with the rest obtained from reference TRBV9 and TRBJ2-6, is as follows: DSGVTQTPKHLITATGQRVTLRCSPRSGDLSVYWYQQSLDQGLQFLIQYYNGEERAKGNILERFSAQQFPDLHSELNLSSLELGDSALYFCASSVGYGANVLTFGAGSRLTVL.